Presented here are 15 T cell receptor beta chains from one specimen sequenced in a study of cytomegalovirus exposure and HLA in healthy donors. Primers: 60 Vbeta forward and 13 Jbeta reverse. TCRdb's copy holds only in-frame clones and misses some; the assay was immunoSEQ multiplex PCR. The sample contains about 190,000 clones, about four fifths of which appear only once. Source material: PBMCs. The source of these receptors is a man younger than 35 in good health and CMV-seronegative.

The V call is TRBV6-5, the J call TRBJ2-1, with D perhaps TRBD2 (5 bases). Trimming took off 0 bases at V and 1 base at J, with 10 bases between the two ends. CDR3 length equals 16 residues. Germline CDR1 reads MNHEY; CDR2 reads SVGAGI. In DNA form, the CDR3 reads TGTGCCAGCAGTTACTCGCGAGGGTCATCCTACAATGAGCAGTTCTTC. This translates into CASSYSRGSSYNEQFF.

The chain recombines TRBV7-2 with TRBJ2-4; 7 positions match TRBD2. The V gene end was trimmed by 3 bases and the J gene end by 8 bases; junction bases not matched to a gene: 10. CDR1 and CDR2 from the germline V gene are SGHTA and FQGNSA. The CDR3 has 15 amino acids. The CDR3 region has the DNA TGTGCCAGCAGCTTCGGGCCCGGGGGGATAGACATTCAGTACTTC. Translation gives CASSFGPGGIDIQYF.

The CDR3 protein is CASSVGGRPRETQYF. The CDR3 nucleotides read TGTGCCAGCAGTGTAGGGGGTAGGCCCCGTGAGACCCAGTACTTC. The V call is TRBV2, the J call TRBJ2-5; D may be TRBD1 (6 bases). Trimming pared 4 bases from V and 5 bases from J, leaving 17 bases between. Looked up from germline, CDR1 is SNHLY and CDR2 is FYNNEI. The CDR3 contains 15 residues.

The chain joins TRBV2 to TRBJ2-7; 8 bases fit TRBD1. The CDR3 is made up of 15 amino acids. V shed 10 bases and J 4 bases; nucleotides not matched to a gene: 15. The germline V gene encodes CDR1 SNHLY and CDR2 FYNNEI. The CDR3 is CATLVIRGTGYEQYF. The CDR3 nucleotides read TGTGCCACCCTCGTAATACGCGGGACAGGATACGAGCAGTACTTC.

The chain combines TRBV14 with TRBJ1-1; TRBD1 agrees at 8 bases. The CDR3 is made up of 16 amino acids. The trim removed 1 base at V and 7 bases at J, leaving 11 bases unmatched. Germline lookup yields CDR1 SGHDN and CDR2 FVKESK. The CDR3 loop reads CASSQVGAGGNYEAFF. The DNA for the CDR3 is TGTGCCAGCAGCCAAGTAGGGGCAGGGGGCAATTATGAAGCTTTCTTT.

This sequence joins TRBV6-1 and TRBJ2-7; 7 bases agree with TRBD2. V shed 3 bases, J shed 4 bases, and the junction held 6 bases outside the gene matches. The CDR3 has 14 amino acids. Germline V CDR1 and CDR2: MNHNS, SASEGT. The DNA for the CDR3 is TGTGCCAGCAGTGAGCCCGGGGGGAGATACGAGCAGTACTTC. It encodes CASSEPGGRYEQYF.

In DNA, the CDR3 is TGCAGCCTTTTGAGGGAGGGTTACAATGAGCAGTTCTTC. Its protein is CSLLREGYNEQFF. The rearrangement uses TRBV29-1 and TRBJ2-1, with 7 bases lining up with TRBD2. The CDR3 is 13 residues long. The J segment lost 4 bases and the V segment lost 8 bases, leaving 8 bases of the junction unmatched. CDR1 is SQVTM and CDR2 is ANQGSEA in the germline V gene.

Here the CDR3 DNA reads TGTGCCAGCAGCCCGCGGTACAGGTCTGATAGCAATCAGCCCCAGCATTTT. Amino acid sequence: CASSPRYRSDSNQPQHF. The gene calls are TRBV5-8 and TRBJ1-5; TRBD1 is a possible D gene (5 bases). Germline-derived CDR1 and CDR2 are SGHTS and YDEGEE. This CDR3 contains 17 residues. V shed 4 bases and J shed 0 bases, with 17 bases lying between them.

In the case of this clone: The sample carries other DNA sequences with the same CDR3. The gene calls are TRBV6-1 and TRBJ2-1; 12 bases are shared with TRBD2. The germline V gene has CDR1 MNHNS and CDR2 SASEGT. V gave up 2 bases and J gave up 4 bases; unmatched junction bases: 0. This CDR3 has 15 residues. CDR3 sequence: CASSELAGGYNEQFF. The CDR3 DNA reads TGTGCCAGCAGTGAACTAGCGGGGGGGTACAATGAGCAGTTCTTC.

This chain links TRBV5-4 with TRBJ2-3, with D hard to call. CDR1 is SGHNT, CDR2 YYREEE, per germline (reference sequence). The CDR3 loop spans 16 amino acids. V was shortened by 0 bases and J by 4 bases, with 15 bases between the two germline ends. The CDR3 DNA is TGTGCCAGCAGCTTGGTTGGCTCCATTTCACCAGATACGCAGTATTTT. Protein: CASSLVGSISPDTQYF.

The chain carries TRBV28 and TRBJ1-5; 8 bases map to TRBD1. Germline V gene lookup returns CDR1 MDHEN and CDR2 SYDVKM. Trimming cost V 5 bases and J 2 bases; bases outside gene matches: 8. The CDR3 is made up of 16 amino acids. The CDR3 nucleotides read TGTGCCAGCAGTCTAAACAGGGGGAATGGCAATCAGCCCCAGCATTTT. Translated, it gives CASSLNRGNGNQPQHF.

This clone was found a few times. J is TRBJ2-1 and V is TRBV7-2; TRBD2 matches at 7 bases. Trimming cost V 2 bases and J 6 bases; bases outside gene matches: 7. CDR1 and CDR2 from the germline V gene are SGHTA and FQGNSA. The CDR3 spans 15 residues. The CDR3 coding sequence is TGTGCCAGCAGCTTAAGGCGGGGGTTGGGCAATGAGCAGTTCTTC. Translated, it gives CASSLRRGLGNEQFF. Drawing the rest from reference TRBV7-2 and TRBJ2-1, the complete variable domain is GAGVSQSPSNKVTEKGKDVELRCDPISGHTALYWYRQSLGQGLEFLIYFQGNSAPDKSGLPSDRFSAERTGGSVSTLTIQRTQQEDSAVYLCASSLRRGLGNEQFFGPGTRLTVL.

V and J are TRBV12-5 and TRBJ1-2, with D possibly TRBD1 on 6 matching bases. Trimming cost V 5 bases and J 6 bases, with 13 bases left between them. This CDR3 is 13 amino acids long. Germline values: CDR1 LGHNT, CDR2 FRNRAP. In DNA form, the CDR3 reads TGTGCTAGTGGTCTGGGGGGGCGTGATGGCTACACCTTC. Translated, it gives CASGLGGRDGYTF. The entire variable domain, with the rest obtained from reference TRBV12-5 and TRBJ1-2, is as follows: DARVTQTPRHKVTEMGQEVTMRCQPILGHNTVFWYRQTMMQGLELLAYFRNRAPLDDSGMPKDRFSAEMPDATLATLKIQPSEPRDSAVYFCASGLGGRDGYTFGSGTRLTVV.

This chain connects TRBV5-6 to TRBJ1-1, with 8 bases that match TRBD1. This CDR3 is built from 15 residues. The V gene end was trimmed by 1 base and the J gene end by 4 bases; junction bases not matched to a gene: 6. CDR1 and CDR2 from the germline V gene are SGHDT and YYEEEE. The CDR3 coding sequence is TGTGCCAGCAGCTTGCCATCAGGGGGCGTCACTGAAGCTTTCTTT. Translation gives CASSLPSGGVTEAFF.

Turning to this clone: At one end, the junction sequence differs from germline, possibly due to a read error. This chain connects TRBV7-7 to TRBJ2-2; 7 bases are shared with TRBD1. Per germline, CDR1 SSHAT and CDR2 FNYEAQ (reference sequence). This CDR3 is 15 amino acids long. The CDR3 coding sequence is TGTGCTAGCAGCTTAGGGTCAGGGGGAACCGGGGAGCTGTTTTTT. The encoded protein is CASSLGSGGTGELFF. Full variable domain (outside the CDR3, taken from reference TRBV7-7 and TRBJ2-2): GAGVSQSPRYKVTKRGQDVTLRCDPISSHATLYWYQQALGQGPEFLTYFNYEAQPDKSGLPSDRFSAERPEGSISTLTIQRTEQRDSAMYRCASSLGSGGTGELFFGEGSRLTVL.